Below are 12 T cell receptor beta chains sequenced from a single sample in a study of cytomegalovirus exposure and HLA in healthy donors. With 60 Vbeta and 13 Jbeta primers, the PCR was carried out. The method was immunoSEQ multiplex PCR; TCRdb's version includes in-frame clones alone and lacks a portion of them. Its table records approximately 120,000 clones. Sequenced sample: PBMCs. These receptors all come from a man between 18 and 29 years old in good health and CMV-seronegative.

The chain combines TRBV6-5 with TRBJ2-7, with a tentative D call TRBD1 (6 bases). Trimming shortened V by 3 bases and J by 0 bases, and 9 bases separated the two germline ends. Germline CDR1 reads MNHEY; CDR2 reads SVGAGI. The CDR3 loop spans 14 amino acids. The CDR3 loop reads CASSYQGTSYEQYF. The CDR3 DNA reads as TGTGCCAGCAGTTATCAGGGGACCTCCTACGAGCAGTACTTC.

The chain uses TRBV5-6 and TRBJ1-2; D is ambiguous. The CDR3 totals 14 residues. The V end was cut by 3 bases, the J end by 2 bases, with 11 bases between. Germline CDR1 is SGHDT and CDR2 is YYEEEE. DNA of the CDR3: TGTGCCAGCAGCTATCAATCACTAAACTATGGCTACACCTTC. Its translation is CASSYQSLNYGYTF.

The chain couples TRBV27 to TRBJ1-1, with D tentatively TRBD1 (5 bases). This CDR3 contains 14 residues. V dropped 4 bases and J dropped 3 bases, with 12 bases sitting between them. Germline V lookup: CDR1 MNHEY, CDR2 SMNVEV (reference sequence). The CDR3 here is CASSSPRADTEAFF. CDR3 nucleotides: TGTGCCAGCAGTTCCCCCAGGGCTGACACTGAAGCTTTCTTT.

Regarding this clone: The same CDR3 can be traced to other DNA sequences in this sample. The CDR3 DNA sequence: TGTGCCAGCAGTGAGCGGGACACCGGGGAGCTGTTTTTT. Translation gives CASSERDTGELFF. The chain carries TRBV6-1 and TRBJ2-2; weak D call: TRBD2 (5 bases). V lost 3 bases to trimming and J lost 3 bases, with 5 bases between them. There are 13 residues in the CDR3. Germline lookup yields CDR1 MNHNS and CDR2 SASEGT.

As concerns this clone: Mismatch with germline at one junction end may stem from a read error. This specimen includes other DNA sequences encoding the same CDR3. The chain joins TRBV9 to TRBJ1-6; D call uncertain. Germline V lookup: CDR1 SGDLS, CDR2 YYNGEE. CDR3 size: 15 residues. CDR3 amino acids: CASSVGSQNNSPLHF. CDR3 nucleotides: TGTGCCAGCAGCGTAGGCTCACAAAACAATTCCCCCCTCCACTTT.

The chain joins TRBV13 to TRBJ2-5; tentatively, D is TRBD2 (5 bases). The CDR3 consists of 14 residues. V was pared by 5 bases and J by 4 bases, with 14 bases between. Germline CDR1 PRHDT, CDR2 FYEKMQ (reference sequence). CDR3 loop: CASSVWTGGETQYF. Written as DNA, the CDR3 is TGTGCCAGCAGCGTTTGGACTGGAGGAGAGACCCAGTACTTC.

Here the CDR3 DNA reads TGTGCCAGCGCTTTGACCCCAGGCACTGAAGCTTTCTTT. Amino acid sequence: CASALTPGTEAFF. This chain joins TRBV25-1 and TRBJ1-1, with D uncertain. The CDR3 loop spans 13 amino acids. V lost 8 bases and J 4 bases, leaving 14 bases between the germline ends. From germline, CDR1 is MGHDK and CDR2 SYGVNS.

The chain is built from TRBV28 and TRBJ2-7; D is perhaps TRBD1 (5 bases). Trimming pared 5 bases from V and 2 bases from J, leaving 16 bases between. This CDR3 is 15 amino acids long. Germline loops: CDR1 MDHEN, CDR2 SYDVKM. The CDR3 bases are TGTGCCAGCAGTCCCGACAGACGACGAACCTACGAGCAGTACTTC. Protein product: CASSPDRRRTYEQYF.

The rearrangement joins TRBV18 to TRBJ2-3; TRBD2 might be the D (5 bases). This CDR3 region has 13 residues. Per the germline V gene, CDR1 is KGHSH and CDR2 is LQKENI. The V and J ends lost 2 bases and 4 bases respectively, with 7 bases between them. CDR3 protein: CASSPGSADTQYF. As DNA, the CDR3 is TGTGCCAGCTCACCAGGGAGTGCAGATACGCAGTATTTT.

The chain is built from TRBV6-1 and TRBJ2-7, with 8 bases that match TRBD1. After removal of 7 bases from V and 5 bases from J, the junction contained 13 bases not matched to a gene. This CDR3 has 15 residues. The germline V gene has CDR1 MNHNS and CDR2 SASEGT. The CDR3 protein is CASTEAGGSLNEQYF. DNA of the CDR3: TGTGCCAGCACCGAAGCAGGGGGCAGTTTAAACGAGCAGTACTTC.

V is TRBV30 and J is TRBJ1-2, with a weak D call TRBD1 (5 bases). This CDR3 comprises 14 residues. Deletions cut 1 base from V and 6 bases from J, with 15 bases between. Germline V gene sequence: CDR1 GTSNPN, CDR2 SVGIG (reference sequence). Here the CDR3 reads CAWSEDIEDDGYTF. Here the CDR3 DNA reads TGTGCCTGGAGTGAGGACATCGAGGACGATGGCTACACCTTC.

The CDR3 DNA is TGTGCCAGCAGCGAGAGCGGTGGCACAGATACGCAGTATTTT. It is translated as CASSESGGTDTQYF. The chain carries TRBV9 and TRBJ2-3, with a weak D call TRBD2 (5 bases). Germline CDR1 is SGDLS and CDR2 is YYNGEE. This CDR3 comprises 14 residues. Trimming shortened V by 3 bases and J by 1 base, and 9 bases separated the two germline ends.